This T cell receptor beta chain was documented in a study of T-cell reconstitution after alpha-beta-depleted transplantation in children. This clonotype was detected ten times or more. No antigen is known for it. The study's findings and limits: At around two months after transplant, the alpha-beta T cells were reportedly derived from several hundred expanded clones that came from non-depleted graft cells. T-cell counts and diversity were attributed mostly to newly produced T cells one year after transplant. Diversity of TCRbeta at day 60 was high in some patients, arising from surviving recipient T cells and thymic progenitors.

Unique molecular identifiers tagged the TCRbeta library. Via MiXCR, TCRdb re-called the PCR reads, giving one row per CDR3 protein. The repertoire has fewer than 500,000 distinct CDR3 sequences, about 45% of them found once; the top ten carry around 29%. This sequence originates from a girl aged 2 to 10 with aplastic anemia, due to receive a stem cell transplant. This specimen consisted of PBMCs, obtained before TCRalphabeta/CD19-depleted stem cell transplant.

Written as DNA, the CDR3 is TGTGCCAGCAAGGGACTAGCGGGGACCGAGGGGTACTTC. Its translation: CASKGLAGTEGYF. The chain recombines TRBV28 with TRBJ2-7; TRBD2 agrees at 13 bases. This CDR3 spans 13 amino acids. The V gene's germline CDR1 is MDHEN and CDR2 SYDVKM. Trimming removed 7 bases from V and 12 bases from J; junction bases left unmatched: 9.